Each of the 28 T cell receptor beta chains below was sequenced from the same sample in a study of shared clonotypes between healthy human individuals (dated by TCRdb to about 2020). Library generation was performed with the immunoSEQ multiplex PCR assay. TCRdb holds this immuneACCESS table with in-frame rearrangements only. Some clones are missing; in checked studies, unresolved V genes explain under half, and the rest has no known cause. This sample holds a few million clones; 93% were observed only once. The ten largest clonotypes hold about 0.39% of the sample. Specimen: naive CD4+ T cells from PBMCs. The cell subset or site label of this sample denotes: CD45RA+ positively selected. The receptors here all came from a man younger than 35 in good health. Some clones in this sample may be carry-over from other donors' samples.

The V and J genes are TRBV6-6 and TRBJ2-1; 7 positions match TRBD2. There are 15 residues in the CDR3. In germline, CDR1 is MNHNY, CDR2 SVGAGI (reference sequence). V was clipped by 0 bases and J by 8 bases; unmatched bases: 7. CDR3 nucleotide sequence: TGTGCCAGCAGTTACTCGGGCGGGAGTAGCTATGAGCAGTTCTTC. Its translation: CASSYSGGSSYEQFF.

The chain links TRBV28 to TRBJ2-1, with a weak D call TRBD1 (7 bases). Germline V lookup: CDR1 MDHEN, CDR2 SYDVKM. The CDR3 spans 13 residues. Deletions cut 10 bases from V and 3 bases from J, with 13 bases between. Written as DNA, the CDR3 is TGTGCCACAGGGGGTAGCGGCTACAATGAGCAGTTCTTC. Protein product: CATGGSGYNEQFF.

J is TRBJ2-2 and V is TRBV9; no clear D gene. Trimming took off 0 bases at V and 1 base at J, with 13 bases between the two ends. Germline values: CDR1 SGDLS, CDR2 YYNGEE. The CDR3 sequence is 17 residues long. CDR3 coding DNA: TGTGCCAGCAGCGTAGGGCCGAGACCTTTGAACACCGGGGAGCTGTTTTTT. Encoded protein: CASSVGPRPLNTGELFF. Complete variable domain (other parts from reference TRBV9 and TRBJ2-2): DSGVTQTPKHLITATGQRVTLRCSPRSGDLSVYWYQQSLDQGLQFLIQYYNGEERAKGNILERFSAQQFPDLHSELNLSSLELGDSALYFCASSVGPRPLNTGELFFGEGSRLTVL.

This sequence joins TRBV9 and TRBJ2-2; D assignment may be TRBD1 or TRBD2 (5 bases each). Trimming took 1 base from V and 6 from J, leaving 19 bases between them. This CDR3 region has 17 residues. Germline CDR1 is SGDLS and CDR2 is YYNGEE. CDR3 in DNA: TGTGCCAGCAGCGTACTGTCCCAAGGGACCGGCGCCGGGGAGCTGTTTTTT. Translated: CASSVLSQGTGAGELFF.

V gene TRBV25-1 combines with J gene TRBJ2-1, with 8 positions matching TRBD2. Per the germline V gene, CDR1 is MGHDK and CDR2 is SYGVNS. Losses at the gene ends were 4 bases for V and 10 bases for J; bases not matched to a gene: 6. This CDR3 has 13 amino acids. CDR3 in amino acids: CASSAGLAREQFF. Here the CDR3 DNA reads TGTGCCAGCAGTGCCGGACTAGCACGAGAGCAGTTCTTC.

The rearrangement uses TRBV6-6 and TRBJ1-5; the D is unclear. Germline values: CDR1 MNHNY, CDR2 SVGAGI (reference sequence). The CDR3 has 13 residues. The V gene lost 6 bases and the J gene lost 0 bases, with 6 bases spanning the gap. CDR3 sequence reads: CASRADSNQPQHF. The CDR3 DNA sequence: TGTGCCAGCAGAGCGGATAGCAATCAGCCCCAGCATTTT.

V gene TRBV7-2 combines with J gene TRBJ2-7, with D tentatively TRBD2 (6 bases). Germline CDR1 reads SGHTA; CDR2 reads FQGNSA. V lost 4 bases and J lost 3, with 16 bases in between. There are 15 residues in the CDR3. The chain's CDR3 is CASSWGVSLIYEQYF. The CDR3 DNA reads TGTGCCAGCAGCTGGGGGGTTTCCTTGATCTACGAGCAGTACTTC.

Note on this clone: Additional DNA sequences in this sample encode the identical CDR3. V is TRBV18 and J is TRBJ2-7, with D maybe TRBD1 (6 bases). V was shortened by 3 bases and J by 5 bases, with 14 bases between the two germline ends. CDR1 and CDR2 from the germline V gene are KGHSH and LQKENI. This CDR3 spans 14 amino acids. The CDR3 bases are TGTGCCAGCTCACCCCGGCAGGGGACCCACGAGCAGTACTTC. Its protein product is CASSPRQGTHEQYF.

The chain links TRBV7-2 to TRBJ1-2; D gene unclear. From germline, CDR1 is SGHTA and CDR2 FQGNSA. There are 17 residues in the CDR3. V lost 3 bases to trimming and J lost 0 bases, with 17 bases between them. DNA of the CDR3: TGTGCCAGCAGCTTTTTTCCGAGGGAACGGTCTAACTATGGCTACACCTTC. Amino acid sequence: CASSFFPRERSNYGYTF.

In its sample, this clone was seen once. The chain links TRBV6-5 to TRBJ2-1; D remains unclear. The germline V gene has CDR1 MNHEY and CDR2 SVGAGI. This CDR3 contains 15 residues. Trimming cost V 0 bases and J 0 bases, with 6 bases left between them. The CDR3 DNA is TGTGCCAGCAGTTACTCAACCGTCTCCTACAATGAGCAGTTCTTC. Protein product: CASSYSTVSYNEQFF.

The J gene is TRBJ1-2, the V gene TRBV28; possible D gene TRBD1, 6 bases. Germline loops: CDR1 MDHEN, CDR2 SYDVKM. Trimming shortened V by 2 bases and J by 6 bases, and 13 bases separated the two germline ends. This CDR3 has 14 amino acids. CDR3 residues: CASSLILGGNGYTF. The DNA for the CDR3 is TGTGCCAGCAGTTTAATTTTAGGGGGTAATGGCTACACCTTC.

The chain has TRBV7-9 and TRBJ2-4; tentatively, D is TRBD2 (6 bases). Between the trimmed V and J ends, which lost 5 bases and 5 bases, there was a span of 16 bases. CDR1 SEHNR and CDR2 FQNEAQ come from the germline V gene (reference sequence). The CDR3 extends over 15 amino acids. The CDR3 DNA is TGTGCCAGCAGCACCGGGGGTGGGCAACAAAACATTCAGTACTTC. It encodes CASSTGGGQQNIQYF. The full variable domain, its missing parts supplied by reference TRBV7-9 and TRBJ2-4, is DTGVSQNPRHKITKRGQNVTFRCDPISEHNRLYWYRQTLGQGPEFLTYFQNEAQLEKSRLLSDRFSAERPKGSFSTLEIQRTEQGDSAMYLCASSTGGGQQNIQYFGAGTRLSVL.

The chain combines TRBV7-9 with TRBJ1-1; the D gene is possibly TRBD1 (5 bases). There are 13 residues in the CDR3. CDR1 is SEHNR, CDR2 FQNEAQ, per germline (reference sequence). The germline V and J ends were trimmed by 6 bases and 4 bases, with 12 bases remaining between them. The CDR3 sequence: CASRRERGTEAFF. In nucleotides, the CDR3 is TGTGCCAGCAGGCGAGAGAGGGGCACTGAAGCTTTCTTT.

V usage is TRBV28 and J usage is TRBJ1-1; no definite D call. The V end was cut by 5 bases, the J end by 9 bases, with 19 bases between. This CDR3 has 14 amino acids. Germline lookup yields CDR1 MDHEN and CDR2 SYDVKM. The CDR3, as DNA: TGTGCCAGCAGTGCCTCGGGAAGCAAATTTAAAGCTTTCTTT. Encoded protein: CASSASGSKFKAFF.

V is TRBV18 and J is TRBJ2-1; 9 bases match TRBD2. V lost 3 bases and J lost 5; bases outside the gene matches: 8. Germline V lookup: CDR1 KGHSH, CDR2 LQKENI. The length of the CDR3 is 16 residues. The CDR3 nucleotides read TGTGCCAGCTCACCTCTAGCGGGGCGGGGCGACAATGAGCAGTTCTTC. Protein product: CASSPLAGRGDNEQFF.

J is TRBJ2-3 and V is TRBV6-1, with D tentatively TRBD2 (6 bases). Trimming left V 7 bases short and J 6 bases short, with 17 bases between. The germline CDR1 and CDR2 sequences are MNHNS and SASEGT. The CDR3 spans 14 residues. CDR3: CASMLKEAGDTQYF. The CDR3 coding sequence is TGTGCCAGCATGTTGAAGGAGGCGGGGGATACGCAGTATTTT.

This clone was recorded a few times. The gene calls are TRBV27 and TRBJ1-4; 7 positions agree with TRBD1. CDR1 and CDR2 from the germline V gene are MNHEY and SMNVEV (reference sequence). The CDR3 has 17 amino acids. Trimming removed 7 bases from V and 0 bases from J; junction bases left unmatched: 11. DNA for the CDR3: TGTGCCAGCATTTTCCGGGACAGCCTAGCAACTAATGAAAAACTGTTTTTT. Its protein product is CASIFRDSLATNEKLFF.

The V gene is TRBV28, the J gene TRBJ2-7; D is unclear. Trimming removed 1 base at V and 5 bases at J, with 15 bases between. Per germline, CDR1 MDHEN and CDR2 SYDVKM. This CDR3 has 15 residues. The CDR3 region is CASSLYGSNKNEQYF. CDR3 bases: TGTGCCAGCAGTTTATATGGCAGTAACAAAAACGAGCAGTACTTC.

Here the CDR3 DNA reads TGTGCCAGCGGATTCAACGACAGGGCTCATGGCTACACCTTC. Its protein is CASGFNDRAHGYTF. V is TRBV5-6 and J is TRBJ1-2, with 7 nucleotides matching TRBD1. Per the germline V gene, CDR1 is SGHDT and CDR2 is YYEEEE. The CDR3 sequence is 14 residues long. J gave up 6 bases and V 7 bases, and 12 bases lay outside the gene matches. Full variable domain (rest looked up from reference TRBV5-6 and TRBJ1-2): DAGVTQSPTHLIKTRGQQVTLRCSPKSGHDTVSWYQQALGQGPQFIFQYYEEEERQRGNFPDRFSGHQFPNYSSELNVNALLLGDSALYLCASGFNDRAHGYTFGSGTRLTVV.

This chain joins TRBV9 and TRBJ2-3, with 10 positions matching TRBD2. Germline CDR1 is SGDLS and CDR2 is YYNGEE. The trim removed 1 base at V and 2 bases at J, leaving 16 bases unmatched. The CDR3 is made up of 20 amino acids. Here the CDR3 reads CASSVFGVAGGSGDTDTQYF. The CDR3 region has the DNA TGTGCCAGCAGCGTATTTGGGGTAGCGGGAGGATCCGGGGACACAGATACGCAGTATTTT.

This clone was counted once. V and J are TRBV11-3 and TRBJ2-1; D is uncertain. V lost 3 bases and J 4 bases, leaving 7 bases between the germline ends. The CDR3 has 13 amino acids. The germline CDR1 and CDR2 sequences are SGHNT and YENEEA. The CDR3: CASSFRGYNEQFF. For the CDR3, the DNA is TGTGCCAGCAGCTTTAGAGGTTACAATGAGCAGTTCTTC.

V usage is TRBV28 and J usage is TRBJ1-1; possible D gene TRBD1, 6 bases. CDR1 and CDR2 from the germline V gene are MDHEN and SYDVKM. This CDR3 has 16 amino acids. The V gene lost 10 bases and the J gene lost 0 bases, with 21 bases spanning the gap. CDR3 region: CATTGRYIVMNTEAFF. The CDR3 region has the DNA TGTGCCACCACAGGGAGATATATCGTAATGAACACTGAAGCTTTCTTT.

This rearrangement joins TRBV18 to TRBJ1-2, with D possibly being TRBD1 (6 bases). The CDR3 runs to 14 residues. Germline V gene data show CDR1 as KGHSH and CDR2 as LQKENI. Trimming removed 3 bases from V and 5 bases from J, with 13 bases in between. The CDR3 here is CASSPSGQIYGYTF. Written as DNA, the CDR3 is TGTGCCAGCTCACCGTCCGGACAGATATATGGCTACACCTTC.

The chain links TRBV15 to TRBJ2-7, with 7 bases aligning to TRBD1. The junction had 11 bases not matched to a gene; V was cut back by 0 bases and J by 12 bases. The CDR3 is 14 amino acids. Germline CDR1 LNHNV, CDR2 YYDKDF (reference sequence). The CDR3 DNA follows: TGTGCCACCAGCAGAGATATGGGACAGTCCCCGCTGTACTTC. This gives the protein CATSRDMGQSPLYF.

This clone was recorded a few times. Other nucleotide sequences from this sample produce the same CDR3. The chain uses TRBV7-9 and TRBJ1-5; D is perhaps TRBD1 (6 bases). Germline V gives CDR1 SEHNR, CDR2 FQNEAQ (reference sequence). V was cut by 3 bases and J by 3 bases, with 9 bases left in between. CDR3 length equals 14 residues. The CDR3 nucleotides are TGTGCCAGCAGCTTTTGGGACACCAATCAGCCCCAGCATTTT. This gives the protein CASSFWDTNQPQHF.

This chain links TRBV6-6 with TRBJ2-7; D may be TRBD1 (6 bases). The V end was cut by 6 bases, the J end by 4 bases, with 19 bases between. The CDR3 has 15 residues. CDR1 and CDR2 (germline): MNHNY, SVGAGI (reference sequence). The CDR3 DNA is TGTGCCAGCAGCGGGACACCTACTACGGGATACGAGCAGTACTTC. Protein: CASSGTPTTGYEQYF.

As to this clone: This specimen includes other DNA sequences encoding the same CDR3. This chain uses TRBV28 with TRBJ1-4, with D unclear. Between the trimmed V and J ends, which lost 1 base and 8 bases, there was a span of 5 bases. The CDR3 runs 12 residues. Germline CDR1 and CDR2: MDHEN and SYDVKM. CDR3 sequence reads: CASSLFGEKLFF. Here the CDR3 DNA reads TGTGCCAGCAGTTTATTCGGAGAAAAACTGTTTTTT.

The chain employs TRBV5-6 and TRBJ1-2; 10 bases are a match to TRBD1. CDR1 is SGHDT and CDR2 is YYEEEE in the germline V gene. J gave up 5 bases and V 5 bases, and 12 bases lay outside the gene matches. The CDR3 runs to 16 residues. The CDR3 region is CASREEDRGDPYGYTF. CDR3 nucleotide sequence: TGTGCCAGCAGAGAAGAGGACAGGGGGGACCCATATGGCTACACCTTC.